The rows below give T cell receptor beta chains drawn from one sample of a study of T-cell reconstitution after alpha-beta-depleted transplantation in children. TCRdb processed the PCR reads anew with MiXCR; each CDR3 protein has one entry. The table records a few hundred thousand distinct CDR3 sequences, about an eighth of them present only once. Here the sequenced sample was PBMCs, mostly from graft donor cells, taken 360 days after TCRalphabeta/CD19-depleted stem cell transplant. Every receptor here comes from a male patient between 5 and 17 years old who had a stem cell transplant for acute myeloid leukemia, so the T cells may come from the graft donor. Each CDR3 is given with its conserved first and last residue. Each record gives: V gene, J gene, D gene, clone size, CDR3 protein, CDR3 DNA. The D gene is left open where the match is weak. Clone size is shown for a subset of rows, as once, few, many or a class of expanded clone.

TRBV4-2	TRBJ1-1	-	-	CASSQLTGLNTEAFF	TGTGCCAGCAGCCAATTGACAGGCTTGAACACTGAAGCTTTCTTT
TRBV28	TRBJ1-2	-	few	CASSLSRAYGYTF	TGTGCCAGCAGTTTATCCAGGGCCTATGGCTACACCTTC
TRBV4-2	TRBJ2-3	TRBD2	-	CASSQGTGLAGAVSTDTQYF	TGTGCCAGCAGCCAAGGAACGGGACTAGCGGGAGCGGTTAGCACAGATACGCAGTATTTT
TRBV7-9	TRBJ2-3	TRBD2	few	CASSVLAGLPSTDTQYF	TGTGCCAGCAGCGTCCTAGCGGGACTTCCTAGCACAGATACGCAGTATTTT
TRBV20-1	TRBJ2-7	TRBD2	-	CSAQLAGDNEQYF	TGCAGTGCCCAACTAGCGGGAGACAACGAGCAGTACTTC
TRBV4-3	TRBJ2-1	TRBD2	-	CASSVDRDAPGGGLYNEQFF	TGCGCCAGCAGCGTAGACCGGGACGCTCCCGGGGGGGGGCTGTACAATGAGCAGTTCTTC
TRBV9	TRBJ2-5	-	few	CASSVARQPLETQYF	TGTGCCAGCAGCGTAGCTCGACAGCCCCTGGAGACCCAGTACTTC
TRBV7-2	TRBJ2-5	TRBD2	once	CASSGTSGMTETQYF	TGTGCCAGCAGCGGGACTAGCGGGATGACGGAGACCCAGTACTTC
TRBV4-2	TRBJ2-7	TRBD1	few	CASSQVGDREDYEQYF	TGTGCCAGCAGCCAAGTAGGGGACAGAGAAGACTACGAGCAGTACTTC
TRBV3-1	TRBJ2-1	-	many	CASSQVVRGRPLDNEQFF	TGTGCCAGCAGCCAAGTTGTAAGAGGCCGACCCCTAGACAATGAGCAGTTCTTC
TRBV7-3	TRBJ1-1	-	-	CASSLYGPSSAFF	TGTGCCAGCAGCTTATATGGACCCTCATCAGCTTTCTTT
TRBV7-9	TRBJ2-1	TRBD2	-	CASGKLAGGSYNEQFF	TGTGCCAGCGGGAAACTAGCGGGAGGTTCCTACAATGAGCAGTTCTTC
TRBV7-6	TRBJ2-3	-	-	CASSLNGWHYLTDTQYF	TGTGCCAGCAGCTTAAATGGCTGGCACTACCTCACAGATACGCAGTATTTT
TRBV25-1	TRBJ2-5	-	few	CAGGGTQETQYF	TGTGCAGGAGGGGGTACCCAAGAGACCCAGTACTTC
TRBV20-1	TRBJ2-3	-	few	CSADARSPDTQYF	TGCAGTGCTGACGCCAGATCACCAGATACGCAGTATTTT
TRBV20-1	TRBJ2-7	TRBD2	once	CSARDSGAVYEQYF	TGCAGTGCTAGAGATAGCGGGGCCGTTTACGAGCAGTACTTC
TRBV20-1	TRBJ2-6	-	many	CSASALSGANVLTF	TGCAGTGCTAGCGCACTCTCTGGGGCCAACGTCCTGACTTTC
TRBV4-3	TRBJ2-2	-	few	CASSQDSAGTPTGELFF	TGCGCCAGCAGCCAAGATTCCGCGGGGACTCCCACCGGGGAGCTGTTTTTT
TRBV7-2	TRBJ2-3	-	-	CATVLTDTQYF	TGTGCCACCGTCCTGACAGATACGCAGTATTTT
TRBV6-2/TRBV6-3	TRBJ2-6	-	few	CASSRGEQRSANVLTF	TGTGCCAGCAGCCGGGGAGAGCAGCGAAGTGCCAACGTCCTGACTTTC
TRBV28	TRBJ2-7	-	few	CASSLFRSWYEQYF	TGTGCCAGCAGTTTATTCAGGAGTTGGTACGAGCAGTACTTC
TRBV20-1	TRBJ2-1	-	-	CSARGYPSLTGYNEQFF	TGCAGTGCTAGAGGTTACCCTAGCTTGACGGGATACAATGAGCAGTTCTTC
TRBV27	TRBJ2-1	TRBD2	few	CASSLRLAAALYNEQFF	TGTGCCAGCAGTTTAAGACTAGCGGCAGCGTTGTACAATGAGCAGTTCTTC
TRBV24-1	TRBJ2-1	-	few	CATSEPGPKKDEQFF	TGTGCCACCAGTGAGCCGGGCCCAAAAAAGGATGAGCAGTTCTTC
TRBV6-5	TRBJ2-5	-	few	CASSYSGGVQQETQYF	TGTGCCAGCAGTTACTCGGGCGGGGTTCAGCAAGAGACCCAGTACTTC
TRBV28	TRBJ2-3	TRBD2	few	CASGLAGDGSTDTQYF	TGTGCCAGCGGACTAGCGGGAGACGGTAGCACAGATACGCAGTATTTT
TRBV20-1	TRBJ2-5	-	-	CSASKLTQYQETQYF	TGCAGTGCTAGCAAACTTACACAGTACCAAGAGACCCAGTACTTC
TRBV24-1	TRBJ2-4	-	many	CATSASGTGKNIQYF	TGTGCCACCAGTGCTTCAGGAACAGGGAAAAACATTCAGTACTTC
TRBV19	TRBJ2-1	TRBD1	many	CASTQNGQGRGNEQFF	TGTGCCAGTACCCAGAACGGACAGGGAAGAGGCAATGAGCAGTTCTTC
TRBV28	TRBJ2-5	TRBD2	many	CASGGASGIKRETQYF	TGTGCCAGCGGTGGGGCTAGCGGGATCAAAAGGGAGACCCAGTACTTC
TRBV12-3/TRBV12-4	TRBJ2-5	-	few	CASSLGGRRETQYF	TGTGCCAGCTCCCTGGGGGGCCGACGGGAGACCCAGTACTTC
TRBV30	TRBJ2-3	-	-	CAWSTLGPDTQYF	TGTGCCTGGAGTACTCTAGGTCCAGATACGCAGTATTTT
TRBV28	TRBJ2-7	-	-	CASATYEQYF	TGTGCCAGCGCCACCTACGAGCAGTACTTC
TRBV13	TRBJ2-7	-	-	CASSLGPDLYEQYF	TGTGCCAGCAGCTTGGGTCCCGACCTTTACGAGCAGTACTTC
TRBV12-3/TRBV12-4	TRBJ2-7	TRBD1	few	CASSRTGGFVSYEQYF	TGTGCCAGCAGTCGGACAGGGGGCTTCGTATCCTACGAGCAGTACTTC
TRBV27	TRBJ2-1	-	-	CASSGAGWRNEQFF	TGTGCCAGCAGTGGCGCCGGTTGGAGAAATGAGCAGTTCTTC
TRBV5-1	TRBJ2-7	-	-	CASSLAGGALSYEQYF	TGCGCCAGCAGCTTGGCAGGGGGGGCCCTCTCCTACGAGCAGTACTTC
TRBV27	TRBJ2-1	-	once	CASSAVTGARYNEQFF	TGTGCCAGCAGTGCGGTAACGGGGGCGAGGTACAATGAGCAGTTCTTC
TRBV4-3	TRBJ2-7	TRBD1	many	CASSEGGRGYEQYF	TGCGCCAGCAGCGAAGGAGGCAGGGGGTACGAGCAGTACTTC
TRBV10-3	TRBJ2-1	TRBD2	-	CAISESLAGLHLRDEQFF	TGTGCCATCAGTGAGTCCCTAGCGGGACTACACTTAAGGGATGAGCAGTTCTTC
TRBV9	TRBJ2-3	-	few	CASSLSWRDGTDTQYF	TGTGCCAGCAGCCTTTCGTGGCGGGATGGAACAGATACGCAGTATTTT
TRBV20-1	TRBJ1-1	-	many	CSARDSGKAFF	TGCAGTGCTAGAGATTCAGGGAAAGCTTTCTTT
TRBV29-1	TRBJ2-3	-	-	CSTGPGTDTQYF	TGCAGCACGGGACCGGGCACAGATACGCAGTATTTT
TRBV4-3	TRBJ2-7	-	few	CASSRTAGYEQYF	TGCGCCAGCAGCCGGACCGCGGGCTACGAGCAGTACTTC
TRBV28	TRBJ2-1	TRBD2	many	CASSLVRPSGRTYNEQFF	TGTGCCAGCAGTTTAGTTCGTCCTAGCGGGAGGACCTACAATGAGCAGTTCTTC
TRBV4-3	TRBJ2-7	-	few	CASRGGLSSYEQYF	TGCGCCAGCAGGGGGGGTTTGAGTTCCTACGAGCAGTACTTC
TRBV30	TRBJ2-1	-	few	CASTSGTEIYNEQFF	TGTGCCAGCACTTCCGGGACGGAGATCTACAATGAGCAGTTCTTC
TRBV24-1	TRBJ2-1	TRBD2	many	CATSDLRLAGGRSYNEQFF	TGTGCCACCAGTGATTTGAGGCTAGCGGGAGGAAGGTCCTACAATGAGCAGTTCTTC
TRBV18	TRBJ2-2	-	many	CASSPPGRNTGELFF	TGTGCCAGCTCACCACCCGGGCGGAACACCGGGGAGCTGTTTTTT
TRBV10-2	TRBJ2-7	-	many	CASSEGAIYEQYF	TGCGCCAGCAGTGAAGGGGCGATCTACGAGCAGTACTTC
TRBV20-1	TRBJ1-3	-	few	CSARDAGRGSGNTIYF	TGCAGTGCTAGAGACGCGGGACGTGGCTCTGGAAACACCATATATTTT